This T cell receptor (beta chain) appears in the sequencing data of a study of neurological immune-mediated disorders. This clonotype was recorded at least ten times. Its antigen is still unknown. Synthesis of cDNA was accomplished via 5'RACE employing 10-nucleotide random UMIs. TCRdb re-analysed the 5' RACE reads in MiXCR, keeping a single row per CDR3 protein. The sample contains 70,000 to 95,000 distinct CDR3 sequences, approximately 17% of which appear only once. It was blood bank volunteers in Maryland, USA who made up the healthy controls. V trimming: 9 bases; J trimming: 4 bases; junction bases outside the gene matches: 14. CDR3 length equals 16 residues. General study results and limits: There were no CDR3 amino acid sequences shared by expanded clones across subjects, a result suggesting private repertoires in all groups.

J is TRBJ2-3 and V is TRBV12-3 or TRBV12-4; 9 bases are shared with TRBD2. This receptor was obtained from a woman aged 40 to 50 in good health. Sequencing was carried out using PBMCs. CDR3 loop: CASSSLRGGAPDTQYF. The CDR3 DNA reads TGTGCCAGTAGCTCCCTCCGCGGGGGGGCCCCAGATACGCAGTATTTT.